The T cell receptor beta chain under discussion was sequenced for a study of neurological immune-mediated disorders. General study results and limits: The multiple sclerosis repertoire cluster had no clinical or MRI correlate.

Trimming took off 0 bases at V and 6 bases at J, with 9 bases between the two ends. The CDR3 extends over 13 amino acids. Germline assignment: CDR1 SGHRS and CDR2 YFSETQ. This clonotype was recorded at least ten times. Its antigen is still unknown. cDNA synthesis was performed by 5'RACE with 10-nucleotide random UMIs. TCRdb re-analysed the 5' RACE reads in MiXCR, keeping a single row per CDR3 protein. The sample records over 35,000 distinct CDR3 sequences, roughly 4.1% being singletons. The sequence was obtained from a woman aged 55-75 years with multiple sclerosis. The rearrangement uses TRBV5-1 and TRBJ1-2; D is ambiguous. Sequencing was done on a sample of PBMCs. The CDR3 region is CASSLGGEDGYTF. The CDR3 bases are TGCGCCAGCAGCTTGGGGGGAGAGGATGGCTACACCTTC.